Listed below are T cell receptor beta chains from one sample, sequenced in a study of blood T cell repertoires in COVID-19. Sequenced by immunoSEQ multiplex PCR; TCRdb stores in-frame clones only, minus some. The sample records approximately 300,000 clones, about 86% being singletons. Sequences were obtained from peripheral blood. The receptors come from a woman aged 50 to 65 with acute or convalescent COVID-19. CDR3s include the opening cysteine and the closing phenylalanine or tryptophan. The D gene is left open where the match is weak. Part of the rows lack a size; the others show once, few, many or a class for expanded clones.

V	size	J	D	CDR3	DNA
TRBV2	-	TRBJ1-4	TRBD1	CASRADRGAKFF	TGTGCCAGCAGAGCAGACAGGGGGGCAAAGTTTTTT
TRBV5-1	-	TRBJ1-2	-	CASSLAGTQGNGYTF	TGCGCCAGCAGCTTGGCCGGGACTCAAGGGAATGGCTACACCTTC
TRBV5-6	-	TRBJ1-5	-	CASSSDSSNQPQHF	TGTGCCAGCAGCTCAGACAGCAGCAATCAGCCCCAGCATTTT
TRBV9	-	TRBJ1-2	TRBD1	CASSARDRGFGYTF	TGTGCCAGCAGCGCCAGGGACAGGGGGTTTGGCTACACCTTC
TRBV5-1	-	TRBJ2-1	TRBD2	CASSFAGGVPNEQFF	TGCGCCAGCAGCTTTGCGGGGGGGGTTCCGAATGAGCAGTTCTTC
TRBV19	-	TRBJ2-7	-	CASSPRAYEQYF	TGTGCCAGTAGCCCGCGGGCCTACGAGCAGTACTTC
TRBV12-3/TRBV12-4	-	TRBJ2-2	TRBD1	CASLQQGSGELFF	TGTGCCAGCCTTCAACAGGGGTCCGGGGAGCTGTTTTTT
TRBV6-5	few	TRBJ1-1	-	CASSYSDRNTEAFF	TGTGCCAGCAGTTACTCGGACAGGAACACTGAAGCTTTCTTT
TRBV5-1	-	TRBJ1-6	-	CASSGDGTNNSPLHF	TGCGCCAGCAGCGGAGACGGGACAAATAATTCACCCCTCCACTTT
TRBV10-3	-	TRBJ2-3	TRBD2	CAISDRGLGGGITDTQYF	TGTGCCATCAGTGACCGCGGATTGGGCGGGGGGATCACAGATACGCAGTATTTT
TRBV7-9	once	TRBJ2-1	-	CASSPGFEQFF	TGTGCCAGCAGCCCTGGCTTTGAGCAGTTCTTC
TRBV4-3	once	TRBJ2-1	-	CASSQFAGSSYNEQFF	TGCGCCAGCAGCCAGTTTGCGGGTAGCTCCTACAATGAGCAGTTCTTC
TRBV6-1	-	TRBJ1-4	TRBD1	CASSEVGQGARLFF	TGTGCCAGCAGTGAAGTAGGACAGGGGGCACGACTGTTTTTT
TRBV2	-	TRBJ2-1	-	CASSVNNEQFF	TGTGCCAGCAGTGTTAACAATGAGCAGTTCTTC
TRBV7-2	-	TRBJ2-7	TRBD2	CASSLGTSGRGAYEQYF	TGTGCCAGCAGCTTAGGGACTAGCGGGAGAGGCGCATACGAGCAGTACTTC
TRBV5-1	-	TRBJ2-1	TRBD2	CASSREAEQFF	TGCGCCAGCAGCCGGGAGGCTGAGCAGTTCTTC
TRBV9	-	TRBJ1-2	-	CASSVTSGNYGYTF	TGTGCCAGCAGCGTAACGTCCGGGAACTATGGCTACACCTTC
TRBV18	-	TRBJ1-1	-	CASSPSELADEAFF	TGTGCCAGCTCACCCTCCGAACTGGCGGATGAAGCTTTCTTT
TRBV9	-	TRBJ1-1	-	CASSPAGTPNTEAFF	TGTGCCAGCAGCCCGGCCGGGACACCGAACACTGAAGCTTTCTTT
TRBV7-9	-	TRBJ2-3	TRBD1	CASSARTGTTDTQYF	TGTGCCAGCAGCGCCAGGACAGGGACGACAGATACGCAGTATTTT
TRBV6-6	-	TRBJ1-5	TRBD1	CASRPPGTGNQPQHF	TGTGCCAGCAGACCGCCCGGGACAGGGAATCAGCCCCAGCATTTT
TRBV10-3	-	TRBJ1-1	TRBD1	CAISENRGLDTEAFF	TGTGCCATCAGTGAGAACAGGGGGCTGGACACTGAAGCTTTCTTT
TRBV5-4	-	TRBJ1-6	TRBD1	CASSFLDRDAPLHF	TGTGCCAGCAGCTTCCTGGACAGGGATGCACCCCTCCACTTT
TRBV19	-	TRBJ1-2	TRBD1	CASSRAGTGVLDGYTF	TGTGCCAGTAGTAGAGCCGGGACAGGGGTGTTGGATGGCTACACCTTC
TRBV5-1	-	TRBJ2-5	TRBD1	CASSLTGGRETQYF	TGCGCCAGCAGCTTGACAGGGGGCAGAGAGACCCAGTACTTC
TRBV4-1	-	TRBJ1-1	-	CASRQGGSMNTEAFF	TGCGCCAGCAGACAGGGTGGGAGCATGAACACTGAAGCTTTCTTT
TRBV30	-	TRBJ1-3	-	CAWLKPGNTIYF	TGTGCCTGGCTAAAGCCTGGAAACACCATATATTTT
TRBV7-6	-	TRBJ2-7	-	CASSFTERGEQYF	TGTGCCAGCAGCTTTACTGAACGGGGCGAGCAGTACTTC
TRBV6-6	-	TRBJ2-5	TRBD2	CASAGLEGETQYF	TGTGCCAGCGCGGGACTAGAGGGAGAGACCCAGTACTTC
TRBV3-1/TRBV3-2	-	TRBJ1-3	-	CASSPIDRGIGNTIYF	TGTGCCAGCAGCCCCATCGATCGGGGGATAGGAAACACCATATATTTT
TRBV7-2	-	TRBJ2-7	-	CASSRPGYEQYF	TGTGCCAGCAGCCGTCCCGGCTACGAGCAGTACTTC
TRBV5-1	few	TRBJ1-2	-	CASSLTGVNYGYTF	TGCGCCAGCAGCCTGACCGGGGTTAACTATGGCTACACCTTC
TRBV27	-	TRBJ1-6	TRBD1	CASSLRDRKSPLHF	TGTGCCAGCAGTTTGAGGGACAGAAAATCACCCCTCCACTTT
TRBV29-1	-	TRBJ1-6	TRBD1	CSVAYGQGDSPLHF	TGCAGCGTTGCATATGGACAGGGGGATTCACCCCTCCACTTT
TRBV7-9	-	TRBJ1-3	-	CASSLLRPYWGDTIYF	TGTGCCAGCAGCCTTCTTAGACCCTACTGGGGAGACACCATATATTTT
TRBV9	-	TRBJ2-3	-	CASSVAPVGADTQYF	TGTGCCAGCAGCGTAGCCCCAGTGGGAGCAGATACGCAGTATTTT
TRBV20-1	-	TRBJ1-1	-	CSAPVLAEAFF	TGCAGTGCTCCGGTTCTAGCTGAAGCTTTCTTT